The clone carrying this TCR beta chain was seen many times. Its cognate antigen is unknown. The data are from a study of neurological immune-mediated disorders. Broader study findings: Levels of TCR clonal expansion peaked in HTLV-1-associated myelopathy and reached their lowest in multiple sclerosis, under those of healthy controls.

TCRdb reprocessed the 5' RACE reads with MiXCR, giving one entry per CDR3 protein. The sample yields tens of thousands of distinct CDR3 sequences, roughly 5% seen once. Germline V gives CDR1 MGHRA, CDR2 YSYEKL. The CDR3 sequence is 15 residues long. V was pared by 0 bases and J by 7 bases, with 13 bases between. Material for sequencing was CD4+ T cells from blood. V usage is TRBV4-1 and J usage is TRBJ1-5; D not certain. This receptor was obtained from a man younger than 35 in good health. The CDR3: CASSQDRMVPQPQHF. DNA for the CDR3: TGCGCCAGCAGCCAAGATAGAATGGTACCGCAGCCCCAGCATTTT.